This is a list of T cell receptor beta chains from one sample in a study of OX40 agonist ivuxolimab in advanced cancers. Using immunoSEQ multiplex PCR, the repertoire was profiled, and TCRdb retains in-frame clones only, with some absent. This repertoire shows about 62,000 clones, about 85% found once; its top ten account for more than 3%. The sample in question was CD4+ or CD8+ T cells sorted from blood, obtained in a trial of the OX40 agonist ivuxolimab. Receptors originate from an adult with an advanced solid tumor such as melanoma, head and neck, liver or kidney cancer. The CDR3 runs from the conserved cysteine through the conserved F or W. The D gene is left open where the match is weak. The listing skips clone size in some rows; elsewhere it reads once, few, many or a size class.

TRBJ2-3 TRBV19 NA TRBD1 CASSIARGRTDTQYF TGTGCCAGTAGTATAGCCAGGGGGCGGACAGATACGCAGTATTTT
TRBJ2-1 TRBV6-5 NA NA CASSSRLNSYNEQFF TGTGCCAGCAGTTCCCGACTAAACTCCTACAATGAGCAGTTCTTC
TRBJ2-1 TRBV7-9 NA TRBD2 CASSTTRTSGFYNEQFF TGTGCCAGCAGCACTACTCGGACTAGCGGTTTCTACAATGAGCAGTTCTTC
TRBJ2-1 TRBV25-1 few NA CASSESWGNEQFF TGTGCCAGCAGTGAATCGTGGGGCAATGAGCAGTTCTTC
TRBJ2-1 TRBV11-2 once NA CASSLGSAEQFF TGTGCCAGCAGCTTAGGTTCAGCTGAGCAGTTCTTC
TRBJ2-2 TRBV2 NA TRBD1 CAGRQGQNTGELFF TGTGCCGGCAGACAGGGTCAGAACACCGGGGAGCTGTTTTTT
TRBJ2-3 TRBV6-1 NA NA CASSGGDKGTDTQYF TGTGCCAGCAGTGGAGGGGATAAGGGGACAGATACGCAGTATTTT
TRBJ2-1 TRBV5-1 NA NA CASSSESGVSYNEQFF TGCGCCAGCAGCTCCGAGTCAGGGGTCTCCTACAATGAGCAGTTCTTC
TRBJ1-5 TRBV2 NA NA CASSLRVGQPQHF TGTGCCAGCAGTCTCCGGGTAGGACAGCCCCAGCATTTT
TRBJ2-1 TRBV11-2 NA TRBD2 CASSVLSGRTYNEQFF TGTGCCAGCAGCGTCCTTAGCGGGAGGACCTACAATGAGCAGTTCTTC
TRBJ1-1 TRBV19 few NA CASSIVGMNTEAFF TGTGCCAGTAGTATAGTGGGAATGAACACTGAAGCTTTCTTT
TRBJ2-1 TRBV28 NA TRBD2 CASLAGSFNEQFF TGTGCCAGCCTAGCGGGGAGCTTCAATGAGCAGTTCTTC
TRBJ2-1 TRBV7-6 NA TRBD2 CASSSEGVLGTSGYNEQFF TGTGCCAGCAGCTCCGAGGGGGTTCTCGGGACTAGCGGATACAATGAGCAGTTCTTC
TRBJ2-5 TRBV5-1 NA TRBD2 CASSPLGTSGKETQYF TGCGCCAGCAGCCCCCTGGGGACTAGCGGAAAAGAGACCCAGTACTTC
TRBJ1-1 TRBV20-1 NA NA CSAMANPEAFF TGCAGTGCTATGGCCAACCCTGAAGCTTTCTTT
TRBJ2-5 TRBV7-9 NA NA CASSPGPGMRYQETQYF TGTGCCAGCAGCCCCGGACCGGGAATGAGGTACCAAGAGACCCAGTACTTC
TRBJ2-3 TRBV9 NA NA CASSVAGAPGDTQYF TGTGCCAGCAGCGTAGCGGGCGCCCCGGGGGATACGCAGTATTTT
TRBJ1-1 TRBV10-3 NA TRBD1 CAISLTGSGTEAFF TGTGCCATCAGCCTGACAGGGTCTGGCACTGAAGCTTTCTTT
TRBJ2-2 TRBV6-6 NA NA CASEGVRVDTGELFF TGTGCCAGCGAGGGCGTGCGGGTTGACACCGGGGAGCTGTTTTTT
TRBJ1-1 TRBV4-1 NA NA CASSPLVGLRENTEAFF TGCGCCAGCAGCCCTTTGGTGGGACTAAGGGAGAACACTGAAGCTTTCTTT
TRBJ2-3 TRBV9 NA NA CASSVEARRDTQYF TGTGCCAGCAGCGTAGAGGCTAGAAGAGATACGCAGTATTTT
TRBJ2-3 TRBV11-3 NA TRBD2 CASSWGLAGHTDTQYF TGTGCCAGCAGCTGGGGCCTAGCGGGCCACACAGATACGCAGTATTTT
TRBJ1-1 TRBV19 NA NA CASSRYQQNTEAFF TGTGCCAGCTCACGCTACCAGCAGAACACTGAAGCTTTCTTT
TRBJ1-1 TRBV4-1 NA NA CASSEKNNMNTEAFF TGCGCCAGCAGCGAGAAAAATAATATGAACACTGAAGCTTTCTTT
TRBJ2-7 TRBV19 NA TRBD2 CASSTTSGVAEQYF TGTGCCAGTAGTACGACTAGCGGGGTTGCCGAGCAGTACTTC
TRBJ1-4 TRBV7-9 NA NA CASSFQGGANEKLFF TGTGCCAGCAGCTTCCAGGGCGGGGCCAATGAAAAACTGTTTTTT
TRBJ2-2 TRBV7-8 NA NA CASSLVIGQNTGELFF TGTGCCAGCAGCTTAGTCATAGGACAGAACACCGGGGAGCTGTTTTTT
TRBJ2-3 TRBV6-6 NA NA CASTTRPDTQYF TGTGCCAGCACGACTAGACCCGATACGCAGTATTTT
TRBJ2-7 TRBV2 NA TRBD2 CASRGGLAGSYEQYF TGTGCCAGCAGAGGGGGACTAGCGGGCTCCTACGAGCAGTACTTC
TRBJ2-7 TRBV7-2 once NA CASSLDSTPSREQYF TGTGCCAGCAGCTTAGATTCGACACCCTCGAGGGAGCAGTACTTC
TRBJ2-3 TRBV7-2 NA NA CASSLWGDSGIQYF TGTGCCAGCAGCTTATGGGGGGACAGTGGAATTCAGTATTTT
TRBJ1-1 TRBV28 NA NA CASSSGDRGWSEAFF TGTGCCAGCAGTTCCGGGGACCGGGGGTGGTCTGAAGCTTTCTTT
TRBJ1-1 TRBV21-1 once NA CASSIGENTEAFF TGTGCCAGCAGCATAGGGGAGAACACTGAAGCTTTCTTT
TRBJ1-6 TRBV9 NA NA CASSDKVSYNSPPHF TGTGCCAGCAGCGATAAGGTGTCCTATAATTCACCCCCCCACTTT
TRBJ2-1 TRBV6-5 NA TRBD2 CASGRETYNEQFF TGTGCCAGCGGGCGGGAGACATACAATGAGCAGTTCTTC
TRBJ2-7 TRBV5-4 NA NA CASSLGQRTSYGQYF TGTGCCAGCAGCTTGGGACAGCGCACCTCCTACGGGCAGTACTTC
TRBJ2-7 TRBV5-1 NA TRBD2 CASSLVSGSIDEQYF TGCGCCAGCAGCTTGGTTAGCGGGAGTATCGACGAGCAGTACTTC
TRBJ2-7 TRBV5-6 NA NA CASSLVQGGEQYF TGTGCCAGCAGCTTGGTTCAGGGCGGTGAGCAGTACTTC
TRBJ2-7 TRBV7-2 NA TRBD1 CASSLRQGVFSYEQYF TGTGCCAGCAGCCTCCGACAGGGGGTATTTTCCTACGAGCAGTACTTC
TRBJ2-1 TRBV7-6 NA TRBD2 CASSLAGLAGVEQFF TGTGCCAGCAGCTTAGCGGGGCTAGCGGGAGTTGAGCAGTTCTTC
TRBJ2-3 TRBV5-6 NA NA CASSSWTLTGDTQYF TGTGCCAGCAGCTCATGGACATTAACGGGGGATACGCAGTATTTT
TRBJ2-2 TRBV29-1 NA NA CSAAPWGPDTGELFF TGCAGCGCCGCACCTTGGGGTCCGGACACCGGGGAGCTGTTTTTT
TRBJ1-2 TRBV5-1 NA NA CASSMRENYGYTF TGCGCCAGCAGTATGCGAGAAAACTATGGCTACACCTTC